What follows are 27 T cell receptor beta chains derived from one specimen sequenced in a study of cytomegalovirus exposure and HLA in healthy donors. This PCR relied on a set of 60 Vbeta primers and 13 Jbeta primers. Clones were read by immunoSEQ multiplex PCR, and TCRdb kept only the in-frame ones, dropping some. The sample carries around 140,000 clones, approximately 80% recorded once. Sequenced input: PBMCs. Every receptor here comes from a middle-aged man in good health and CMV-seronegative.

CDR3 in amino acids: CASSLSLAENTEAFF. CDR3 DNA: TGTGCCAGCAGTTTATCTTTGGCAGAGAACACTGAAGCTTTCTTT. This sequence joins TRBV27 and TRBJ1-1; D call uncertain. The germline gives CDR1 MNHEY, CDR2 SMNVEV (reference sequence). The V and J ends lost 0 bases and 1 base respectively, with 9 bases between them. This CDR3 is 15 amino acids long.

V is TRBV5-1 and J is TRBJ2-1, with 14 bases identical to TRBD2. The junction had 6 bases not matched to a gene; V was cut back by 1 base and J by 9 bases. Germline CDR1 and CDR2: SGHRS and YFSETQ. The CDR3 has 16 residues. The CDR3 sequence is CASSLPRLAGGTEQFF. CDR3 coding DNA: TGCGCCAGCAGCTTGCCCCGACTAGCGGGGGGGACTGAGCAGTTCTTC.

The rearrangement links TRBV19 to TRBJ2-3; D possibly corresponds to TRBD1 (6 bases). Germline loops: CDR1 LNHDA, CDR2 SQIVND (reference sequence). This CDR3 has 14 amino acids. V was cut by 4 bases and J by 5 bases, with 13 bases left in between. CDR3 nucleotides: TGTGCCAGTAGTACAACTAAAGGGGGAGATACGCAGTATTTT. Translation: CASSTTKGGDTQYF.

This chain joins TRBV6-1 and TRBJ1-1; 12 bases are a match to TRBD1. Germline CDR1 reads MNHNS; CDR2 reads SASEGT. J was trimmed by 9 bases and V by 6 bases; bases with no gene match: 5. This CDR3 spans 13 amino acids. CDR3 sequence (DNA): TGTGCCAGCAGGGGGGGACAGGGGGCACAAGCTTTCTTT. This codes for CASRGGQGAQAFF.

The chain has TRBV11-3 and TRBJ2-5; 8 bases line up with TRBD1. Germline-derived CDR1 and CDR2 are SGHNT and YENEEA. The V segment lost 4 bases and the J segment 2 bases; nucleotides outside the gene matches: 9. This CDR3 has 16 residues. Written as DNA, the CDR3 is TGTGCCAGCAGCTACCGGACAGGGAGTATACAAGAGACCCAGTACTTC. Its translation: CASSYRTGSIQETQYF.

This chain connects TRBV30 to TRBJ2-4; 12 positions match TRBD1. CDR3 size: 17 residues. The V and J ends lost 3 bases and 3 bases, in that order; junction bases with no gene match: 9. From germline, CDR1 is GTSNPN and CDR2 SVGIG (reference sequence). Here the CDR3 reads CAWSLRGQGAGKNIQYF. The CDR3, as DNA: TGTGCCTGGAGCCTAAGGGGACAGGGGGCTGGCAAAAACATTCAGTACTTC. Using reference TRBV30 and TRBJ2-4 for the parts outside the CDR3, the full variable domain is SQTIHQWPATLVQPVGSPLSLECTVEGTSNPNLYWYRQAAGRGLQLLFYSVGIGQISSEVPQNLSASRPQDRQFILSSKKLLLSDSGFYLCAWSLRGQGAGKNIQYFGAGTRLSVL.

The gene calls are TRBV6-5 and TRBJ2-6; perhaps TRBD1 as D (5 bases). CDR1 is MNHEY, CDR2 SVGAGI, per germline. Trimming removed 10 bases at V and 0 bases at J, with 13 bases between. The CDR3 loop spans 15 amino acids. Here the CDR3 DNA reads TGTGCCACGAGACAGTTTCGCTCTGGGGCCAACGTCCTGACTTTC. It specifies CATRQFRSGANVLTF.

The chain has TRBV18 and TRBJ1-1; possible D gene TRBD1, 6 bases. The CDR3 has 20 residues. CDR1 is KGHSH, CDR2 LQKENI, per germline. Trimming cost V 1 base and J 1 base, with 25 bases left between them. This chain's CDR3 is CASSPLAAPGGGVANTEAFF. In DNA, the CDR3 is TGTGCCAGCTCACCACTGGCTGCCCCCGGGGGGGGCGTGGCGAACACTGAAGCTTTCTTT.

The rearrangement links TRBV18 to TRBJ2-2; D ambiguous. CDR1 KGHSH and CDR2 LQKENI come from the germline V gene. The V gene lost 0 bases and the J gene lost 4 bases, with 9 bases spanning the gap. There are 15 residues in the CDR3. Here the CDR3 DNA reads TGTGCCAGCTCACCACCGGCCAGTTCCACCGGGGAGCTGTTTTTT. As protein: CASSPPASSTGELFF.

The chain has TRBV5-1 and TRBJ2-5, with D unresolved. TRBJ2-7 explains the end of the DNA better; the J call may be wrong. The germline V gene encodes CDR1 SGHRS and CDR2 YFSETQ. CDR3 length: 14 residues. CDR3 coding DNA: TGCGCCAGCAGCTTGGAGCATTACTCCTACGAGCAGTACTTC. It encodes CASSLEHYSYEQYF.

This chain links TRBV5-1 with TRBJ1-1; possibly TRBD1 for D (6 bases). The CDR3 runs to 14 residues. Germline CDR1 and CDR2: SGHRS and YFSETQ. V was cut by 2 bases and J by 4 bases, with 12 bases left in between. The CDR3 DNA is TGCGCCAGCAGCTTCGACGACAGGCTCACTGAAGCTTTCTTT. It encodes CASSFDDRLTEAFF.

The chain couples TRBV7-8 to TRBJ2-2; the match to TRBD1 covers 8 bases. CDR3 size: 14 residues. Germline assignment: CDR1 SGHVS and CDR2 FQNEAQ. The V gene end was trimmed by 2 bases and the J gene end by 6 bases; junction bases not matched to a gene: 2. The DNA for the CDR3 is TGTGCCAGCAGCTTAAGACAGGGGTCCGGGGAGCTGTTTTTT. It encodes CASSLRQGSGELFF.

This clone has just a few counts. The CDR3: CASSLTGPTTDTQYF. In nucleotides, the CDR3 is TGTGCCAGCAGCTTAACAGGGCCGACCACAGATACGCAGTATTTT. V gene TRBV7-9 combines with J gene TRBJ2-3; tentative D call: TRBD1 (6 bases). This CDR3 has 15 amino acids. With 2 bases removed from V and 2 bases from J, the gap between germline ends came to 11 bases. CDR1 and CDR2 (germline): SEHNR, FQNEAQ (reference sequence).

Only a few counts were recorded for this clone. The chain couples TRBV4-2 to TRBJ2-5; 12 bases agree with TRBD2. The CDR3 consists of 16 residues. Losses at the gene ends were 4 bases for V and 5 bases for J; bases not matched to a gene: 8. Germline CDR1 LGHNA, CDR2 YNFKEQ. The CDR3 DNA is TGTGCCAGCAGCCCGCGGGCTAGCGGGGGGGACGAGACCCAGTACTTC. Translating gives CASSPRASGGDETQYF.

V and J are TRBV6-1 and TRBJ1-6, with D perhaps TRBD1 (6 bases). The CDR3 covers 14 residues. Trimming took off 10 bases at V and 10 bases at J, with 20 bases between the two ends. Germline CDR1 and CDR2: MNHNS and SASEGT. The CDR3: CATKQGEVQSPLHF. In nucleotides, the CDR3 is TGTGCCACGAAACAGGGAGAGGTTCAATCACCCCTCCACTTT.

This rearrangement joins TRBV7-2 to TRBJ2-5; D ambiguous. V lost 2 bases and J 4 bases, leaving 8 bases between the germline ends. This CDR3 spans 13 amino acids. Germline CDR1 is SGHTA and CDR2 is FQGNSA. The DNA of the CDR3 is TGTGCCAGCAGCTTAAGGATAGCAGAGACCCAGTACTTC. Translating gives CASSLRIAETQYF.

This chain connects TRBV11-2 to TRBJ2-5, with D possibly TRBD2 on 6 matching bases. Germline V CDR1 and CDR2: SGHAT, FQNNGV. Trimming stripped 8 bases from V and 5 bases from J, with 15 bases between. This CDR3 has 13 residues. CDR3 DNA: TGTGCCAGCCTCGGGAGCCGGCGGGAGACCCAGTACTTC. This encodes CASLGSRRETQYF. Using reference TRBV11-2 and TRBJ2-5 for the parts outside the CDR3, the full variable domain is EAGVAQSPRYKIIEKRQSVAFWCNPISGHATLYWYQQILGQGPKLLIQFQNNGVVDDSQLPKDRFSAERLKGVDSTLKIQPAKLEDSAVYLCASLGSRRETQYFGPGTRLLVL.

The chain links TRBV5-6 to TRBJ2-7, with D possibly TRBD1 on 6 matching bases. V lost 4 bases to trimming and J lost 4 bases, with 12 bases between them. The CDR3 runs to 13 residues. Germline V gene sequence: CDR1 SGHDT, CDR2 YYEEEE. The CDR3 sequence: CASSHDRRYEQYF. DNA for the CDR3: TGTGCCAGCAGCCATGACAGGAGGTACGAGCAGTACTTC.

The CDR3 sequence: CASVYGQGSYEQYF. The CDR3 nucleotides read TGTGCCAGCGTCTACGGTCAGGGATCTTACGAGCAGTACTTC. The J gene is TRBJ2-7, the V gene TRBV2, with a possible D match to TRBD1 (5 bases). Germline V gives CDR1 SNHLY, CDR2 FYNNEI. V was clipped by 8 bases and J by 4 bases, with 18 bases between them. There are 14 residues in the CDR3.

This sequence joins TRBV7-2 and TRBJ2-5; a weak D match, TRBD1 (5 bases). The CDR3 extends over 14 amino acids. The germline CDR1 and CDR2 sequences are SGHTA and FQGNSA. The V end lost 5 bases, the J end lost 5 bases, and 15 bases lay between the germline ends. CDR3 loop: CASSRRQSWETQYF. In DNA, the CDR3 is TGTGCCAGCAGCCGCCGACAGAGCTGGGAGACCCAGTACTTC.

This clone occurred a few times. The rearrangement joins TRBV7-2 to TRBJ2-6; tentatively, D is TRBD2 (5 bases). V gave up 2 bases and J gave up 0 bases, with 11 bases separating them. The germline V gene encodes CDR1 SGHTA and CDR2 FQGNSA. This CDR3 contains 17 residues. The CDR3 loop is CASSLRDPLSGANVLTF. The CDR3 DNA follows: TGTGCCAGCAGCTTACGGGATCCTCTCTCTGGGGCCAACGTCCTGACTTTC.

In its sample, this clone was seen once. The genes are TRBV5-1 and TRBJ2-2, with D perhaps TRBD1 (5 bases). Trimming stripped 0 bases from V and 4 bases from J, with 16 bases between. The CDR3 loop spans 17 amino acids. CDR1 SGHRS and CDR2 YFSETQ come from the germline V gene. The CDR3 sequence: CASSLEVQGPVTGELFF. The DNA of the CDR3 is TGCGCCAGCAGCTTGGAGGTGCAGGGTCCGGTCACCGGGGAGCTGTTTTTT.

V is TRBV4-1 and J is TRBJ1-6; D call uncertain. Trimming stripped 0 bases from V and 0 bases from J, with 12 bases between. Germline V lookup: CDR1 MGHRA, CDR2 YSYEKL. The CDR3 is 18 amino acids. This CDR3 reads CASSQEPPVSSYNSPLHF. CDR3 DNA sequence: TGCGCCAGCAGCCAAGAGCCGCCCGTCAGCTCCTATAATTCACCCCTCCACTTT.

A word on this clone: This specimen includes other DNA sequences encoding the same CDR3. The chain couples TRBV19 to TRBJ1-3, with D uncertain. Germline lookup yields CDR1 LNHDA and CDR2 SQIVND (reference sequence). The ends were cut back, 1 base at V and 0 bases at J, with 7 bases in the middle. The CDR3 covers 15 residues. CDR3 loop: CASSIGGSSGNTIYF. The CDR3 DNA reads TGTGCCAGTAGTATAGGCGGGAGCTCTGGAAACACCATATATTTT.

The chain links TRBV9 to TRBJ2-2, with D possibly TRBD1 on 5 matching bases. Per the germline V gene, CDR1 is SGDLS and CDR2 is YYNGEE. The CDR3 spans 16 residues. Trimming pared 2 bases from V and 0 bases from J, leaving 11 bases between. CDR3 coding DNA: TGTGCCAGCAGCGTCTTCAGACAGTCGAACACCGGGGAGCTGTTTTTT. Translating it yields CASSVFRQSNTGELFF.

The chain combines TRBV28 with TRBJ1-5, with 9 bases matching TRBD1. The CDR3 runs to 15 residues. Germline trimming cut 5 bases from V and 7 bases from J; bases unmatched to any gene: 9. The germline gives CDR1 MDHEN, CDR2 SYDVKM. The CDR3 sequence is CASSERTGESQPQHF. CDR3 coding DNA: TGTGCCAGCAGTGAACGGACAGGGGAGTCACAGCCCCAGCATTTT.

As DNA, the CDR3 is TGTGCCAGCAGTTACTGGTCCGGCGGAACTAACACTGAAGCTTTCTTT. This gives the protein CASSYWSGGTNTEAFF. The gene calls are TRBV6-5 and TRBJ1-1; the D is unclear. CDR1 is MNHEY and CDR2 is SVGAGI in the germline V gene. Trimming left V 1 base short and J 2 bases short, with 14 bases between. The CDR3 runs to 16 residues.